The clone carrying this TCR beta chain was counted ten times or more. Its antigen is unknown. V was clipped by 4 bases and J by 2 bases, with 4 bases between them. The CDR3 runs to 12 residues. CDR1 is SGHAT and CDR2 is FQDESV in the germline V gene (reference sequence). The sample originates from a study of T-cell reconstitution after alpha-beta-depleted transplantation in children. It was with unique molecular identifiers that the TCRbeta library was prepared. TCRdb processed the PCR reads anew with MiXCR; each CDR3 protein has one entry. The data show over 120,000 distinct CDR3 sequences, roughly 8.8% seen once. Findings and limits, study-wide: Alpha-beta T cells present about two months after transplant were reported to originate from several hundred expanded graft clones. T-cell counts and diversity at one year post-transplant came mainly from newly produced T cells. After transplant, high TCRbeta diversity at day 60 in some patients arose from surviving recipient T cells and thymic progenitors.

The sequence derives from a female patient under 10 years old who had a stem cell transplant for congenital amegakaryocytic thrombocytopenia, so the T cells may come from the graft donor. V usage is TRBV11-1 and J usage is TRBJ2-3; D unresolved. The material was PBMCs, mostly from graft donor cells, obtained 180 days after TCRalphabeta/CD19-depleted stem cell transplant. The CDR3 loop is CASSSTTDTQYF. The CDR3 region has the DNA TGTGCCAGCAGCTCTACCACAGATACGCAGTATTTT.